The 21 T cell receptor beta chains below come from one sample, sequenced in a study of blood T cell repertoires in COVID-19. Only in-frame clones appear in the TCRdb table, and some are missing; sequencing was by immunoSEQ multiplex PCR. The sample consists of 150,000 to 180,000 clones, about 85% of them appearing once. Input material: peripheral blood. The origin of the receptors is a man in his 60s with COVID-19, enrolled during active disease.

This clone was found once. The chain combines TRBV9 with TRBJ1-2; tentative D call: TRBD1 (6 bases). Trimming removed 0 bases at V and 5 bases at J, with 14 bases between. Germline V lookup: CDR1 SGDLS, CDR2 YYNGEE. The CDR3 loop spans 15 amino acids. CDR3 bases: TGTGCCAGCAGCGTAGCCACAGGGACCACATATGGCTACACCTTC. It yields the protein CASSVATGTTYGYTF.

The chain has TRBV6-4 and TRBJ1-2; 9 nucleotides agree with TRBD1. Trimming removed 4 bases from V and 6 bases from J; junction bases left unmatched: 12. Germline V gives CDR1 MRHNA, CDR2 SNTAGT. The CDR3 is 16 amino acids. The DNA for the CDR3 is TGTGCCAGCAGTGGTCTTGGGGGACAGGGTTTGGATGGCTACACCTTC. Amino acid sequence: CASSGLGGQGLDGYTF.

As for this clone: The same CDR3 is also encoded by other DNA sequences in this sample. V and J are TRBV6-5 and TRBJ2-3; 10 nucleotides match TRBD2. Looked up from germline, CDR1 is MNHEY and CDR2 is SVGAGI. The V and J ends lost 5 bases and 1 base, in that order; junction bases with no gene match: 0. This CDR3 has 14 residues. CDR3 sequence (DNA): TGTGCCAGCAGTCTAGCGGGAGGCACAGATACGCAGTATTTT. It translates to CASSLAGGTDTQYF.

This chain links TRBV13 with TRBJ1-2; a weak D match, TRBD1 (5 bases). Looked up from germline, CDR1 is PRHDT and CDR2 is FYEKMQ (reference sequence). This CDR3 region has 15 residues. Trimming pared 0 bases from V and 0 bases from J, leaving 8 bases between. The CDR3 bases are TGTGCCAGCAGCTTAGGGGCAGGGACTAACTATGGCTACACCTTC. The encoded protein is CASSLGAGTNYGYTF.

This chain uses TRBV10-3 with TRBJ2-3, with 8 bases identical to TRBD2. CDR3 length: 14 amino acids. The ends lost 5 bases at V and 2 bases at J; junction bases unmatched: 3. CDR1 is ENHRY, CDR2 SYGVKD, per germline. The CDR3 coding sequence is TGTGCCATCAGTCGAGCGGGGGACACAGATACGCAGTATTTT. Protein sequence: CAISRAGDTDTQYF.

J is TRBJ1-2 and V is TRBV4-3; TRBD1 matches 8 bases. The ends lost 6 bases at V and 0 bases at J; junction bases unmatched: 6. Germline V CDR1 and CDR2: LGHNA, YSLEER. The CDR3 runs 15 residues. CDR3 protein: CASSTDRGPNYGYTF. The CDR3 DNA is TGCGCCAGCAGTACCGACAGGGGACCTAACTATGGCTACACCTTC.

The chain links TRBV19 to TRBJ2-5; 7 bases match TRBD1. The CDR3 totals 14 residues. Germline V lookup: CDR1 LNHDA, CDR2 SQIVND (reference sequence). The V segment lost 5 bases and the J segment 5 bases; nucleotides outside the gene matches: 8. CDR3 in DNA: TGTGCCAGTAGTTCTCAGACAGGGTGGGAGACCCAGTACTTC. Its protein product is CASSSQTGWETQYF.

The chain has TRBV5-8 and TRBJ1-1; D may be TRBD1 (5 bases). Looked up from germline, CDR1 is SGHTS and CDR2 is YDEGEE. There are 15 residues in the CDR3. The V and J ends lost 0 bases and 0 bases respectively, with 9 bases between them. The CDR3 DNA is TGTGCCAGCAGCTTGGCGGCAGGGATGAACACTGAAGCTTTCTTT. It encodes CASSLAAGMNTEAFF.

The chain is built from TRBV21-1 and TRBJ1-1; the DNA was not compared with TRBD1, the D call given in the table. TRBV21-1 is noted as a pseudogene. The CDR3 loop spans 13 amino acids. DNA for the CDR3: TGTGCCAGCTCGGACAGGGGAGAAACTGAAGCTTTCTTT. Translating it yields CASSDRGETEAFF.

V usage is TRBV12-3 or TRBV12-4 and J usage is TRBJ1-1; D gene uncertain. V was pared by 3 bases and J by 3 bases, with 5 bases between. CDR3 length equals 12 residues. CDR3 bases: TGTGCCAGCAGTTTGAGATACACTGAAGCTTTCTTT. It codes for CASSLRYTEAFF.

The V gene is TRBV5-6, the J gene TRBJ1-2; D not certain. V shed 5 bases and J shed 6 bases, with 17 bases lying between them. CDR1 and CDR2 from the germline V gene are SGHDT and YYEEEE. The CDR3 covers 14 residues. The CDR3 region is CASSDLTEIDGYTF. DNA for the CDR3: TGTGCCAGCAGTGATTTGACTGAGATCGATGGCTACACCTTC.

The chain combines TRBV12-3 or TRBV12-4 with TRBJ1-5; unclear D gene. The CDR3 is 12 residues long. Trimming took off 3 bases at V and 9 bases at J, with 9 bases between the two ends. The CDR3 loop reads CASSFHKPPQHF. The CDR3 bases are TGTGCCAGCAGTTTCCACAAACCGCCCCAGCATTTT.

The chain carries TRBV5-1 and TRBJ1-4; D is perhaps TRBD1 (5 bases). Germline CDR1 is SGHRS and CDR2 is YFSETQ. The CDR3 sequence is 16 residues long. The V and J ends lost 4 bases and 0 bases respectively, with 13 bases between them. The CDR3 DNA reads as TGCGCCAGCAGCACGCAGGGAGGCGCAACTAATGAAAAACTGTTTTTT. This translates into CASSTQGGATNEKLFF.

This clone was found a few times. This chain links TRBV7-2 with TRBJ1-5, with D perhaps TRBD1 (6 bases). The CDR3 is 14 residues long. Trimming shortened V by 4 bases and J by 7 bases, and 14 bases separated the two germline ends. Germline V gene lookup returns CDR1 SGHTA and CDR2 FQGNSA. CDR3 residues: CASSSGQSLQPQHF. DNA for the CDR3: TGTGCCAGCAGCTCTGGACAGAGCCTGCAGCCCCAGCATTTT. The full variable domain, in which reference TRBV7-2 and TRBJ1-5 provide the parts outside the CDR3, is GAGVSQSPSNKVTEKGKDVELRCDPISGHTALYWYRQSLGQGLEFLIYFQGNSAPDKSGLPSDRFSAERTGGSVSTLTIQRTQQEDSAVYLCASSSGQSLQPQHFGDGTRLSIL.

The chain has TRBV7-2 and TRBJ2-7; 9 bases align to TRBD2. V lost 5 bases and J lost 0; bases outside the gene matches: 2. From germline, CDR1 is SGHTA and CDR2 FQGNSA. The CDR3 totals 14 residues. CDR3 region: CASSLSGSSYEQYF. CDR3 DNA sequence: TGTGCCAGCAGCCTTAGCGGGAGCTCCTACGAGCAGTACTTC.

This clone was found a few times. The genes are TRBV2 and TRBJ1-4; D is undetermined. The CDR3 totals 15 residues. Germline V gene data show CDR1 as SNHLY and CDR2 as FYNNEI. The V and J ends lost 4 bases and 8 bases respectively, with 17 bases between them. In DNA, the CDR3 is TGTGCCAGCAGTGTCATCGGGAACCCACTGGAAAAACTGTTTTTT. Its translation is CASSVIGNPLEKLFF. The full variable domain, completed using reference TRBV2 and TRBJ1-4, is EPEVTQTPSHQVTQMGQEVILRCVPISNHLYFYWYRQILGQKVEFLVSFYNNEISEKSEIFDDQFSVERPDGSNFTLKIRSTKLEDSAMYFCASSVIGNPLEKLFFGSGTQLSVL.

The V and J genes are TRBV7-3 and TRBJ2-7, with TRBD1 identical over 9 bases. The CDR3 runs to 15 residues. V shed 0 bases, J shed 6 bases, and the junction held 6 bases outside the gene matches. Germline V lookup: CDR1 SGHTA, CDR2 FQGTGA. As DNA, the CDR3 is TGTGCCAGCAGCTTAACGGGTACAGGGGGCGGCGAGCAGTACTTC. This gives the protein CASSLTGTGGGEQYF.

This chain joins TRBV5-4 and TRBJ2-5; 7 nucleotides match TRBD2. The junction had 5 bases not matched to a gene; V was cut back by 0 bases and J by 0 bases. The CDR3 contains 16 residues. Germline values: CDR1 SGHNT, CDR2 YYREEE (reference sequence). The CDR3 protein is CASSLGEGRYQETQYF. As DNA, the CDR3 is TGTGCCAGCAGCTTGGGGGAGGGTCGATACCAAGAGACCCAGTACTTC.

This clone was detected only a few times. The chain links TRBV5-1 to TRBJ2-5; 10 positions agree with TRBD1. Trimming removed 2 bases from V and 5 bases from J; junction bases left unmatched: 12. Looked up from germline, CDR1 is SGHRS and CDR2 is YFSETQ. This CDR3 contains 17 residues. CDR3 nucleotide sequence: TGCGCCAGCAGCTTATCCGGGACAGGGGCGCGCCGGGAGACCCAGTACTTC. This sequence encodes CASSLSGTGARRETQYF.

V usage is TRBV5-6 and J usage is TRBJ1-5, with D maybe TRBD1 (5 bases). CDR1 is SGHDT, CDR2 YYEEEE, per germline. The CDR3 consists of 15 residues. The V end was cut by 1 base, the J end by 3 bases, with 11 bases between. The CDR3 here is CASSLNGQLNQPQHF. In DNA form, the CDR3 reads TGTGCCAGCAGCTTGAACGGACAACTCAATCAGCCCCAGCATTTT.

This clone was recorded only once. The chain links TRBV3-1 (or the pseudogene TRBV3-2) to TRBJ1-2, with 8 bases lining up with TRBD1. The V and J ends lost 2 bases and 8 bases, in that order; junction bases with no gene match: 7. CDR1 is LGHDT, CDR2 YNNKEL, per germline (reference sequence). The CDR3 is 14 amino acids. The CDR3 protein is CASSQYQDRVGYTF. In nucleotides, the CDR3 is TGTGCCAGCAGCCAATACCAGGACAGGGTCGGCTACACCTTC.